This T cell receptor beta chain is from a study of somatic mutations in cytotoxic T cells in rheumatoid arthritis. Study results and caveats: Among fewer than 75 patients, roughly 8 showed a largest CD8+ clone that surpassed 20% of CD8+ cells.

Some clones are missing from TCRdb's copy, which holds only in-frame ones; the method was immunoSEQ multiplex PCR. The sample lists nearly 20,000 clones, around 85% occurring once. The healthy control group was made up of blood donors, who had a median age of around 60 years (range about 20-70) and were 50% to 55% female. CD4+ and CD8+ cells were isolated by positive magnetic bead selection, with purity checked by flow cytometry. As regards this clone: As yet, its antigen is unknown.

This sequence originates from a man aged 35 to 55 in good health. The sequenced sample consisted of CD8+ T cells sorted from blood.

The CDR3 reads CSVDFLRDSLNYGYTF. CDR3 coding DNA: TGCAGCGTTGATTTTCTCCGGGACAGCCTAAACTATGGCTACACCTTC. This rearrangement joins TRBV29-1 to TRBJ1-2; TRBD1 matches at 7 bases. There are 16 residues in the CDR3. V was pared by 3 bases and J by 2 bases, with 12 bases of the junction left unmatched. CDR1 SQVTM and CDR2 ANQGSEA come from the germline V gene.